These T cell receptor beta chains were read from a single sample in a study of blood T cell repertoires in COVID-19. Generated by immunoSEQ multiplex PCR, the TCRdb table keeps only in-frame clones and is missing some. This sample has about 87,000 clones, with about 88% found just once. Input material: peripheral blood. These receptors were collected from a man aged 40-49 years with acute or convalescent COVID-19. Each CDR3 is given with its conserved first and last residue.

V: TRBV5-4
J: TRBJ1-1
CDR3: CASSAFGGEAFF

V: TRBV30
J: TRBJ1-1
CDR3: CAWTLGGGTEAFF

V: TRBV7-2
J: TRBJ2-7
CDR3: CASRQQGAEQYF

V: TRBV6-1
J: TRBJ1-2
CDR3: CASSEPRGRYNYGYTF

V: TRBV5-1
J: TRBJ1-2
CDR3: CASSYLLEDLVGYTF

V: TRBV11-2
J: TRBJ1-1
CDR3: CASSLGGTRTEAFF

V: TRBV27
J: TRBJ1-2
CDR3: CASSLSGGGYGYTF

V: TRBV6-2/TRBV6-3
J: TRBJ2-3
CDR3: CASSYAADTQYF

V: TRBV3-1/TRBV3-2
J: TRBJ2-5
CDR3: CASTAEIAGQETQYF

V: TRBV5-1
J: TRBJ2-7
CDR3: CASSETSGRLAGEQYF

V: TRBV15
J: TRBJ2-7
CDR3: CATSRELYYEQYF

V: TRBV6-6
J: TRBJ1-1
CDR3: CASSYSEGLTEAFF

V: TRBV29-1
J: TRBJ2-2
CDR3: CSARGLAATGELFF